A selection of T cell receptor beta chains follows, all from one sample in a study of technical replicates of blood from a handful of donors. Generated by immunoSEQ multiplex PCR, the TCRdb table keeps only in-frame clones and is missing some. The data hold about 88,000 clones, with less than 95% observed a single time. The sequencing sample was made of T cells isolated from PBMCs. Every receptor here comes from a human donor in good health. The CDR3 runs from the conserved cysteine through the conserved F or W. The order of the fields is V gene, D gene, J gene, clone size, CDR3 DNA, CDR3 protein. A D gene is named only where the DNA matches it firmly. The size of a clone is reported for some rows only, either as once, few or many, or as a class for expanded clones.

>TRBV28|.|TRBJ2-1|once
TGTGCCAGCACCCTAAGAGGGGGTCAGTTCTTC
CASTLRGGQFF
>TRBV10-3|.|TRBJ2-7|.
TGTGCCATCAGGGGGGCAGATCGGAGCTCCTACGAGCAGTACTTC
CAIRGADRSSYEQYF
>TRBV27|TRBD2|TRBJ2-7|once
TGTGCCAGCAGTCGACTAGCGGGATCCTACGAGCAGTACTTC
CASSRLAGSYEQYF
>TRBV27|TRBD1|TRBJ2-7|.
TGTGCCAGCAGTCTCCGCGGCGGACAGGGGAAGTGGGAGCAGTACTTC
CASSLRGGQGKWEQYF
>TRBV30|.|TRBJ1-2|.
TGTGCCTGGAGGTCGATGCTCACGCGAGCTAACTATGGCTACACCTTC
CAWRSMLTRANYGYTF
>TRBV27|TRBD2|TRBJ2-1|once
TGTGCCAGCAGTTCCGAACCGGGACTAGCTAACAATGAGCAGTTCTTC
CASSSEPGLANNEQFF
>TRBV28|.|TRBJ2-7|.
TGTGCCAGCGGACGGGGAAGCTCCTACGAGCAGTACTTC
CASGRGSSYEQYF
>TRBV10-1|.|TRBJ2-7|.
TGCGCCAGCAGTGAGCCGGGGTCCTACGAGCAGTACTTC
CASSEPGSYEQYF
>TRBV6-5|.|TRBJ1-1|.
TGTGCCAGCAGTTACTCGAGGCAGACGAACACTGAAGCTTTCTTT
CASSYSRQTNTEAFF
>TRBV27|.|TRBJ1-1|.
TGTGCCAGCAGTTTAACGGGAGCTTTCTTT
CASSLTGAFF
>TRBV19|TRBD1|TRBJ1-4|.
TGTGCCAGTAGGACCGGGACAGGGAATGAAAAACTGTTTTTT
CASRTGTGNEKLFF
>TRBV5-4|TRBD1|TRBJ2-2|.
TGTGCCAGCAGCTTGGTAGCACAGGGGACCGGGGAGCTGTTTTTT
CASSLVAQGTGELFF
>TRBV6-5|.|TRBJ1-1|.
TGTGCCAGCAGTTATCCAGGGAACACTGAAGCTTTCTTT
CASSYPGNTEAFF
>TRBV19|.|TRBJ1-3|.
TGTGCCAGTAGTGAGGCCGGGACTGTCGCTGGAAACACCATATATTTT
CASSEAGTVAGNTIYF
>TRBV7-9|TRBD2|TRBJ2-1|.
TGTGCCAGCAGCACCGAGGGACTAGCGGATTACAATGAGCAGTTCTTC
CASSTEGLADYNEQFF
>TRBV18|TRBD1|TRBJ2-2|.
TGTGCCAGCTCACCGGGACAGGGGGCTGACACCGGGGAGCTGTTTTTT
CASSPGQGADTGELFF
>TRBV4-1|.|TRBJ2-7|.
TGCGCCAGCAGAGGGGGGGGCTACGAGCAGTACTTC
CASRGGGYEQYF
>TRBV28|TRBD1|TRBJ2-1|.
TGTGCCACCCGACAGGGCGCGAGCTCCTACAATGAGCAGTTCTTC
CATRQGASSYNEQFF
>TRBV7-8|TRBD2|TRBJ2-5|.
TGTGCCAGCAGCTCCCTTCCTAGCGGGGTAAACCAAGAGACCCAGTACTTC
CASSSLPSGVNQETQYF
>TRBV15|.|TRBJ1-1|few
TGTGCCACCAGCAGACTTACGTGGACAGCCAGGCTGAACACTGAAGCTTTCTTT
CATSRLTWTARLNTEAFF
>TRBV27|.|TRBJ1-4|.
TGTGCCAGCAGTCCCCTAACTAATGAAAAACTGTTTTTT
CASSPLTNEKLFF
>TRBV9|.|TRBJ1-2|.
TGTGCCAGCAGCGTAGAACAGGGCCAAAGGGGCTACACCTTC
CASSVEQGQRGYTF
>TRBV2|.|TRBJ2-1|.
TGTGCCAGCATTGGACAATTTAGTGAGCAGTTCTTC
CASIGQFSEQFF
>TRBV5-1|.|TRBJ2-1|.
TGCGCCAGCAGCCCTGCCCTAGCCACCACCTACAATGAGCAGTTCTTC
CASSPALATTYNEQFF
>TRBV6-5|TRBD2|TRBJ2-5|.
TGTGCCAGCAGTTACTCGACTAGCGGGGGGGGAGAGACCCAGTACTTC
CASSYSTSGGGETQYF
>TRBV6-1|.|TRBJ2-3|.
TGTGCCAGCAGTGAGAGGGGGGGCGGAGATACGCAGTATTTT
CASSERGGGDTQYF
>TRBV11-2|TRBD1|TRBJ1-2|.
TGTGCCAGCAGCTCACTAACAGGGGATGGCTACACCTTC
CASSSLTGDGYTF
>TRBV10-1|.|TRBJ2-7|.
TGCGCCAGCAGCGTTGGCCCGCCCCCCTACGAGCAGTACTTC
CASSVGPPPYEQYF
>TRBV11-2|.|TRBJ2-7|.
TGTGCCAGCAGCTTAAACAGACCCTACGAGCAGTACTTC
CASSLNRPYEQYF
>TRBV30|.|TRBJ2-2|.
TGTGCCTGGAGCCCGGGTGCCGGGGAGCTGTTTTTT
CAWSPGAGELFF
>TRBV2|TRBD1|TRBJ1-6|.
TGTGCCAGCAGTGAATCACAGGGGAATTCACCCCTCCACTTT
CASSESQGNSPLHF
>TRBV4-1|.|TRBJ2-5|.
TGCGCCAGCAGCCAAGGGGGAGGAAGAGGGAGAGAGATAGAGACCCAGTACTTC
CASSQGGGRGREIETQYF
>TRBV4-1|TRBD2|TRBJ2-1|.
TGCGCCAGCAGACGCGGGAGTGGAAATGAGCAGTTCTTC
CASRRGSGNEQFF
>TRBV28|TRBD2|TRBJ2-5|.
TGTGCCATCCGAGGGCTGGGACTAGCAACGGAGACCCAGTACTTC
CAIRGLGLATETQYF
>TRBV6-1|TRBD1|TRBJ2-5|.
TGTGCCAGCAGTGAAGATTCCAGGGGGATCGGAGAGACCCAGTACTTC
CASSEDSRGIGETQYF
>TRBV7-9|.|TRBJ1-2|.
TGTGCCAGCAGCCGAGTGGTTCAGGGAGGATACACCTTC
CASSRVVQGGYTF
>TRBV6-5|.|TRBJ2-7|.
TGTGCCAGCAGTTACTCGCAGGGTTGGAGCTACGAGCAGTACTTC
CASSYSQGWSYEQYF
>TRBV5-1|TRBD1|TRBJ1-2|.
TGCGCCAGCAGCTCGGCGGACAGGGGAAACTATGGCTACACCTTC
CASSSADRGNYGYTF
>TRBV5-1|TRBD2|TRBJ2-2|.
TGCGCCAGCAGCTTGGGACTAGCGGGAGTTGCCGCCGGGGAGCTGTTTTTT
CASSLGLAGVAAGELFF
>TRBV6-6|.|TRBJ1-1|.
TGTGCCACATTTCGAACAGGGAAGAACACTGAAGCTTTCTTT
CATFRTGKNTEAFF
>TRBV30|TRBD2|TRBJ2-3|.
TGTGCCTGGAGCGGCCCTAGCGGGGGGTTCACAGATACGCAGTATTTT
CAWSGPSGGFTDTQYF
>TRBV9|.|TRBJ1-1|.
TGTGCCAGCAGCCCCACAGGGTTGAGCACTGAAGCTTTCTTT
CASSPTGLSTEAFF
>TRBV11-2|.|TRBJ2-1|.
TGTGCCAGCAGCTTAGCGAGCTCCTACAATGAGCAGTTCTTC
CASSLASSYNEQFF
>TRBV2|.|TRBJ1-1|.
TGTGCCAGCACCTACCGATCGAACACTGAAGCTTTCTTT
CASTYRSNTEAFF
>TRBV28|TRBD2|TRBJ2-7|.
TGTGCCAGCAGCCCTCTGGTGGGGGGGGGCTACGAGCAGTACTTC
CASSPLVGGGYEQYF
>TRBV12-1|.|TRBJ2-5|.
TGTGCCAGCAGCTTTGAGGGTGAGTACCGGGGACAAGAGACCCAGTACTTC
CASSFEGEYRGQETQYF
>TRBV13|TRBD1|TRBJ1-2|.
TGTGCCAGCAGCTTAGGCCCAGGGGGCAGGGACGGCTACACCTTC
CASSLGPGGRDGYTF